The source of this TCR beta chain is a study of beta chain features in type 1 diabetes. Study conclusions and caveats: Among patients, naive, central memory and Treg TCRB repertoires appeared more similar than among healthy donors. The study found moderately but significantly shorter TCRB CDR3s in all four CD4+ subsets of Type 1 diabetes patients.

Sorting gave populations that all exceeded 98% purity. To note about this clone: Its antigen is unidentified.

CDR1 MGHRA and CDR2 YSYEKL come from the germline V gene. Deletions cut 1 base from V and 2 bases from J, with 8 bases between. The CDR3 loop spans 14 amino acids. cDNA synthesis used the whole RNA isolate, giving expressed TCRB sequences. The data were produced by immunoSEQ multiplex PCR, yet TCRdb's version contains in-frame clones alone and is incomplete. The sample lists approximately 730,000 clones; under 15% were seen once. Sequencing was performed on naive CD4+ T cells from blood. The origin of this receptor is a young man with type 1 diabetes. The rearrangement links TRBV4-1 to TRBJ1-2; no definite D call. This chain's CDR3 is CASSQVGENYGYTF. The CDR3 DNA is TGCGCCAGCAGCCAAGTGGGTGAGAACTATGGCTACACCTTC.